This entry is about one T cell receptor (beta chain). CDR3 size: 14 residues. This entry comes from a study of blood T cell repertoires in COVID-19. TCRdb's copy holds only in-frame clones and misses some; the assay was immunoSEQ multiplex PCR. The sample lists 210,000 or so clones, 85% to 90% occurring once. This receptor was identified in a woman in her forties or fifties in a cohort exposed to, infected with or recovered from COVID-19 (not recorded which). Sample: PBMCs or T cells enriched from blood (not recorded which). The chain recombines TRBV21-1 with TRBJ1-4. TRBV21-1 is recorded as a pseudogene. DNA for the CDR3: TGTGCCAGCAGCAAGAGTTGCCACAATGAAAAACTGTTTTTT. This codes for CASSKSCHNEKLFF.